A single sample is the source of the 27 T cell receptor beta chains below, sequenced in a study of OX40 agonist ivuxolimab in advanced cancers. Method: immunoSEQ multiplex PCR; TCRdb's copy keeps in-frame clones and lacks some. This table has approximately 58,000 clones, roughly 84% appearing once. Sequencing used CD4+ or CD8+ T cells sorted from blood, obtained in a trial of the OX40 agonist ivuxolimab. The receptors originated from an adult with an advanced solid tumor such as melanoma, head and neck, liver or kidney cancer.

This sequence joins TRBV18 and TRBJ1-2; D unclear. There are 14 residues in the CDR3. V was pared by 2 bases and J by 4 bases, with 11 bases between. Germline CDR1 reads KGHSH; CDR2 reads LQKENI. The CDR3 nucleotides are TGTGCCAGCTCACCAGGCCTTGGCGGCTATGGCTACACCTTC. Amino acids: CASSPGLGGYGYTF.

For the CDR3, the DNA is TGTGCCAGCAGTGAATTGGGAGCCGATAGCAATCAGCCCCAGCATTTT. Protein product: CASSELGADSNQPQHF. The V gene is TRBV2, the J gene TRBJ1-5; D gene uncertain. V lost 2 bases to trimming and J lost 0 bases, with 11 bases between them. CDR3 size: 16 residues. Looked up from germline, CDR1 is SNHLY and CDR2 is FYNNEI.

CDR3 sequence (DNA): TGTGCCAGCAGTTTCCAGGCCTCCTACGAGCAGTACTTC. Its protein is CASSFQASYEQYF. The J gene is TRBJ2-7, the V gene TRBV6-6; D gene unclear. Trimming left V 4 bases short and J 0 bases short, with 7 bases between. Per the germline V gene, CDR1 is MNHNY and CDR2 is SVGAGI (reference sequence). CDR3 size: 13 residues.

This clone was seen once. This rearrangement joins TRBV28 to TRBJ2-2, with D uncertain. CDR1 is MDHEN, CDR2 SYDVKM, per germline. The length of the CDR3 is 15 residues. Between the trimmed V and J ends, which lost 2 bases and 5 bases, there was a span of 12 bases. In DNA, the CDR3 is TGTGCCAGCAGTTTAAGCAGACCTGGTACCGGGGAGCTGTTTTTT. Translating gives CASSLSRPGTGELFF. Full variable domain (remainder filled in from reference TRBV28 and TRBJ2-2): DVKVTQSSRYLVKRTGEKVFLECVQDMDHENMFWYRQDPGLGLRLIYFSYDVKMKEKGDIPEGYSVSREKKERFSLILESASTNQTSMYLCASSLSRPGTGELFFGEGSRLTVL.

The gene calls are TRBV6-5 and TRBJ2-6; D not certain. The germline V gene encodes CDR1 MNHEY and CDR2 SVGAGI. V lost 0 bases, J lost 4 bases, and 10 bases lay in between. The CDR3 contains 16 residues. In DNA, the CDR3 is TGTGCCAGCAGTTACTCTCAAGGATACGGGGCCAACGTCCTGACTTTC. Translated, it gives CASSYSQGYGANVLTF.

The chain carries TRBV10-3 and TRBJ2-1; 12 nucleotides match TRBD2. Trimming removed 0 bases from V and 6 bases from J; junction bases left unmatched: 0. CDR1 ENHRY and CDR2 SYGVKD come from the germline V gene. This CDR3 is built from 15 residues. The CDR3 here is CAISESLAGGNEQFF. CDR3 DNA sequence: TGTGCCATCAGTGAGTCACTAGCGGGGGGCAATGAGCAGTTCTTC.

The rearrangement joins TRBV18 to TRBJ1-4; 9 bases line up with TRBD1. Germline trimming cut 6 bases from V and 4 bases from J; bases unmatched to any gene: 6. This CDR3 has 15 amino acids. Germline V gives CDR1 KGHSH, CDR2 LQKENI. CDR3 nucleotides: TGTGCCAGCTCCACTCGACAGGGGGATAATGAAAAACTGTTTTTT. Translated, it gives CASSTRQGDNEKLFF.

In DNA, the CDR3 is TGTGCCAGCAGCTCTAAGGAGACAGGGACCTCTCAGCCCCAGCATTTT. This sequence encodes CASSSKETGTSQPQHF. V and J are TRBV21-1 and TRBJ1-5; whether TRBD1, the table's D call, matches the DNA was not checked. TRBV21-1 is assigned pseudogene status. The CDR3 runs to 16 residues.

This chain uses TRBV7-2 with TRBJ2-7, with 8 bases matching TRBD2. Germline values: CDR1 SGHTA, CDR2 FQGNSA. This CDR3 region has 17 residues. V was pared by 5 bases and J by 0 bases, with 12 bases of the junction left unmatched. CDR3 nucleotides: TGTGCCAGCAGCGAGAAAGGAGGCGGGGGGACCTCCTACGAGCAGTACTTC. Translating gives CASSEKGGGGTSYEQYF.

The genes are TRBV18 and TRBJ2-7, with 7 positions matching TRBD1. Germline V gives CDR1 KGHSH, CDR2 LQKENI. The CDR3 consists of 14 residues. The J segment lost 3 bases and the V segment lost 6 bases, leaving 8 bases of the junction unmatched. The CDR3 sequence is CASSTTGRHYEQYF. The CDR3 nucleotides are TGTGCCAGCTCGACGACAGGGAGACACTACGAGCAGTACTTC. The entire variable domain, with the rest obtained from reference TRBV18 and TRBJ2-7, is as follows: NAGVMQNPRHLVRRRGQEARLRCSPMKGHSHVYWYRQLPEEGLKFMVYLQKENIIDESGMPKERFSAEFPKEGPSILRIQQVVRGDSAAYFCASSTTGRHYEQYFGPGTRLTVT.

V gene TRBV7-2 combines with J gene TRBJ2-1; 13 nucleotides line up with TRBD2. This CDR3 spans 17 amino acids. The V gene's germline CDR1 is SGHTA and CDR2 FQGNSA. Unmatched junction bases numbered 7, after V lost 5 bases and J lost 3 bases. CDR3 in DNA: TGTGCCAGCAGCGCCAGACTAGCGGGAGGATACTACAATGAGCAGTTCTTC. This codes for CASSARLAGGYYNEQFF.

The chain employs TRBV18 and TRBJ2-2; D is unclear. The germline CDR1 and CDR2 sequences are KGHSH and LQKENI. The CDR3 is 14 amino acids. The V end was cut by 1 base, the J end by 1 base, with 4 bases between. CDR3 sequence reads: CASSPQGNTGELFF. The DNA for the CDR3 is TGTGCCAGCTCACCACAGGGGAACACCGGGGAGCTGTTTTTT. Supplemented by reference TRBV18 and TRBJ2-2, the full variable domain reads NAGVMQNPRHLVRRRGQEARLRCSPMKGHSHVYWYRQLPEEGLKFMVYLQKENIIDESGMPKERFSAEFPKEGPSILRIQQVVRGDSAAYFCASSPQGNTGELFFGEGSRLTVL.

Turning to this clone: Relative to the germline gene, one junction end is altered; a read error may explain this. The rearrangement links TRBV19 to TRBJ2-3; D perhaps matches TRBD1 (5 bases). The CDR3 is 18 residues long. The germline V gene has CDR1 LNHDA and CDR2 SQIVND (reference sequence). The CDR3 loop reads CASSLDYGSTRGTDTQYF. The CDR3 region has the DNA TGTGCCAGTAGTCTAGATTACGGGTCTACCAGGGGCACAGATACGCAGTATTTT.

The chain joins TRBV7-2 to TRBJ1-2, with no clear D. Germline CDR1 is SGHTA and CDR2 is FQGNSA. V lost 4 bases and J lost 1, with 7 bases in between. This CDR3 contains 13 residues. The CDR3 DNA is TGTGCCAGCAGCTCCGGGATTAACTATGGCTACACCTTC. This gives the protein CASSSGINYGYTF.

The chain joins TRBV2 to TRBJ1-1; D is ambiguous. CDR3 size: 13 residues. Trimming stripped 6 bases from V and 4 bases from J, with 12 bases between. Germline-derived CDR1 and CDR2 are SNHLY and FYNNEI. CDR3 protein: CASRAQVVTEAFF. The CDR3 nucleotides read TGTGCCAGCAGGGCTCAGGTGGTCACTGAAGCTTTCTTT.

The V call is TRBV27, the J call TRBJ2-2, with TRBD2 identical over 8 bases. This CDR3 contains 16 residues. Trimming removed 2 bases from V and 5 bases from J; junction bases left unmatched: 7. Germline CDR1 MNHEY, CDR2 SMNVEV (reference sequence). For the CDR3, the DNA is TGTGCCAGCAGTTTACGGGGGGGGCGACTTACCGGGGAGCTGTTTTTT. Its translation: CASSLRGGRLTGELFF.

The chain uses TRBV7-9 and TRBJ1-4; TRBD1 might be the D (5 bases). CDR1 and CDR2 from the germline V gene are SEHNR and FQNEAQ (reference sequence). Trimming shortened V by 5 bases and J by 7 bases, and 17 bases separated the two germline ends. The CDR3 extends over 15 amino acids. This chain's CDR3 is CASSTSGALGEKLFF. The CDR3 nucleotides read TGTGCCAGCAGCACCTCCGGGGCCTTAGGTGAAAAACTGTTTTTT.

The chain recombines TRBV5-1 with TRBJ2-3, with TRBD2 identical over 12 bases. The V gene end was trimmed by 6 bases and the J gene end by 3 bases; junction bases not matched to a gene: 5. The CDR3 contains 15 residues. Germline lookup yields CDR1 SGHRS and CDR2 YFSETQ. CDR3: CASKHGTSGTDTQYF. DNA for the CDR3: TGCGCCAGCAAACACGGGACTAGCGGGACAGATACGCAGTATTTT.

The chain employs TRBV7-2 and TRBJ2-3, with 13 bases lining up with TRBD2. The CDR3 runs 17 residues. The V gene end was trimmed by 5 bases and the J gene end by 2 bases; junction bases not matched to a gene: 7. Germline lookup yields CDR1 SGHTA and CDR2 FQGNSA. CDR3 loop: CASSRRLAGGNTDTQYF. CDR3 coding DNA: TGTGCCAGCAGCCGACGACTAGCGGGGGGAAACACAGATACGCAGTATTTT.

The chain recombines TRBV9 with TRBJ2-2, with D unclear. There are 13 residues in the CDR3. With 2 bases removed from V and 5 bases from J, the gap between germline ends came to 7 bases. From germline, CDR1 is SGDLS and CDR2 YYNGEE. Here the CDR3 reads CASSVVATGELFF. DNA for the CDR3: TGTGCCAGCAGCGTCGTTGCAACCGGGGAGCTGTTTTTT.

The rearrangement links TRBV28 to TRBJ2-5, with 8 bases aligning to TRBD2. V gave up 4 bases and J gave up 2 bases; unmatched junction bases: 6. The germline gives CDR1 MDHEN, CDR2 SYDVKM. The CDR3 is made up of 15 amino acids. The CDR3 sequence is CASSSSGGGQETQYF. The CDR3 coding sequence is TGTGCCAGCAGTTCGTCCGGCGGGGGGCAAGAGACCCAGTACTTC.

The CDR3 is CASSEVAGARNEQYF. For the CDR3, the DNA is TGTGCCAGCAGTGAAGTAGCGGGAGCGAGGAACGAGCAGTACTTC. The chain uses TRBV2 and TRBJ2-7; 9 positions match TRBD2. The CDR3 has 15 residues. Germline trimming cut 1 base from V and 5 bases from J; bases unmatched to any gene: 6. Germline values: CDR1 SNHLY, CDR2 FYNNEI.

This clone was found once. This chain joins TRBV6-6 and TRBJ1-6; D is ambiguous. The ends were cut back, 2 bases at V and 7 bases at J, with 3 bases in the middle. The CDR3 consists of 12 residues. Germline CDR1 and CDR2: MNHNY and SVGAGI (reference sequence). CDR3 protein: CASSYQNSPLHF. The CDR3 nucleotides are TGTGCCAGCAGTTACCAAAATTCACCCCTCCACTTT.

The chain recombines TRBV14 with TRBJ1-1; D call uncertain. V lost 4 bases to trimming and J lost 1 base, with 7 bases between them. The germline V gene encodes CDR1 SGHDN and CDR2 FVKESK. The CDR3 is 13 amino acids. CDR3 residues: CASSRGGNTEAFF. CDR3 sequence (DNA): TGTGCCAGCAGCCGCGGAGGGAACACTGAAGCTTTCTTT. Looking up the rest from reference TRBV14 and TRBJ1-1 gives the full variable domain: EAGVTQFPSHSVIEKGQTVTLRCDPISGHDNLYWYRRVMGKEIKFLLHFVKESKQDESGMPNNRFLAERTGGTYSTLKVQPAELEDSGVYFCASSRGGNTEAFFGQGTRLTVV.

This clone came up a few times. This chain connects TRBV27 to TRBJ1-1; unclear D gene. V was cut by 0 bases and J by 8 bases, with 7 bases left in between. Looked up from germline, CDR1 is MNHEY and CDR2 is SMNVEV (reference sequence). The CDR3 loop spans 12 amino acids. In DNA form, the CDR3 reads TGTGCCAGCAGTTTATCGCCAGCCGAAGCTTTCTTT. This gives the protein CASSLSPAEAFF.

This chain connects TRBV27 to TRBJ2-1, with a possible D match to TRBD2 (5 bases). The length of the CDR3 is 16 residues. Germline CDR1 reads MNHEY; CDR2 reads SMNVEV (reference sequence). The germline V and J ends were trimmed by 5 bases and 3 bases, with 17 bases remaining between them. Here the CDR3 DNA reads TGTGCCAGCAGTCCATACAGCGGAGACCTCTACAATGAGCAGTTCTTC. Protein: CASSPYSGDLYNEQFF.

This chain uses TRBV13 with TRBJ2-7; D is tentatively TRBD1 or TRBD2 (5 bases each). Germline-derived CDR1 and CDR2 are PRHDT and FYEKMQ (reference sequence). The ends were cut back, 8 bases at V and 5 bases at J, with 22 bases in the middle. The CDR3 is made up of 15 amino acids. CDR3 in amino acids: CASSTGRIGTHEQYF. As DNA, the CDR3 is TGTGCCAGCTCCACGGGGCGGATAGGGACCCACGAGCAGTACTTC.